This passage covers 25 T cell receptor beta chains from one sample sequenced in a study of vaccination and CD4 T cells after COVID-19. This sample's treatment: approximately nine-day PBMC culture with coronavirus spike peptide pools or control peptides (ViraFEST assay). These TCRs are of unknown antigen specificity. Oncomine TCR Beta short-read sequencing was applied to DNA from cultured CD4+ T cells. A single record per CDR3 protein comes from TCRdb applying MiXCR to the PCR reads. This sample has 28,000 or so distinct CDR3 sequences, with less than 50% found just once. The sequenced sample was CD4+ T cells from blood, cultured in vitro. The source is a human donor who had recovered from COVID-19.

The J gene is TRBJ1-1, the V gene TRBV14; no clear D. V dropped 4 bases and J dropped 6 bases, with 6 bases sitting between them. Germline assignment: CDR1 SGHDN and CDR2 FVKESK. The CDR3 spans 11 residues. CDR3 region: CASSRGPEAFF. CDR3 bases: TGTGCCAGCAGCCGAGGCCCTGAAGCTTTCTTT.

The chain links TRBV6-2 or TRBV6-3 to TRBJ2-3; 10 bases map to TRBD2. From germline, CDR1 is MNHEY and CDR2 SVGEGT. CDR3 length: 15 residues. V lost 7 bases and J lost 10; bases outside the gene matches: 14. The CDR3 coding sequence is TGTGCCAGCACATACGGGGGGCTAGCGGGAGCGGCGCAGTATTTT. Its translation: CASTYGGLAGAAQYF.

The chain combines TRBV2 with TRBJ1-6, with D perhaps matching TRBD1 (6 bases). Germline V gene lookup returns CDR1 SNHLY and CDR2 FYNNEI. There are 16 residues in the CDR3. V gave up 3 bases and J gave up 5 bases, with 14 bases separating them. The CDR3 spells CASSDLGTRNNSPLHF. CDR3 sequence (DNA): TGTGCCAGCAGTGACTTGGGGACACGGAATAATTCACCCCTCCACTTT.

The chain uses TRBV11-2 and TRBJ1-2, with 7 bases lining up with TRBD1. The CDR3 runs to 16 residues. Germline V lookup: CDR1 SGHAT, CDR2 FQNNGV. The V gene end was trimmed by 5 bases and the J gene end by 3 bases; junction bases not matched to a gene: 12. DNA for the CDR3: TGTGCCAGCAGCCGCCAGGGACAGACACCGGACTATGGCTACACCTTC. Its translation: CASSRQGQTPDYGYTF.

The J gene is TRBJ1-5, the V gene TRBV6-5, with 7 bases identical to TRBD1. V shed 4 bases, J shed 0 bases, and the junction held 3 bases outside the gene matches. CDR3 length equals 15 residues. CDR1 MNHEY and CDR2 SVGAGI come from the germline V gene. The CDR3 reads CASSSGGFSNQPQHF. The CDR3, as DNA: TGTGCCAGCAGTTCAGGGGGTTTTAGCAATCAGCCCCAGCATTTT.

In its sample, this clonotype was seen a few times. The V and J genes are TRBV28 and TRBJ1-2; D gene uncertain. The CDR3 is made up of 14 amino acids. The V gene lost 1 base and the J gene lost 4 bases, with 10 bases spanning the gap. CDR1 and CDR2 from the germline V gene are MDHEN and SYDVKM. In DNA, the CDR3 is TGTGCCAGCAGTTTATCGGACGGGTCCTATGGCTACACCTTC. It encodes CASSLSDGSYGYTF.

The chain combines TRBV7-8 with TRBJ1-2; D gene unclear. Germline loops: CDR1 SGHVS, CDR2 FQNEAQ. The CDR3 is 14 amino acids. Between the trimmed V and J ends, which lost 5 bases and 7 bases, there was a span of 17 bases. The CDR3 sequence: CASSVHSGSFGYTF. The DNA of the CDR3 is TGTGCCAGCAGCGTACACTCGGGGTCGTTTGGCTACACCTTC.

The chain links TRBV6-1 to TRBJ2-7; 8 nucleotides align to TRBD2. The CDR3 length is 15 residues. Germline values: CDR1 MNHNS, CDR2 SASEGT. With 9 bases clipped from V and 5 bases from J, the junction kept 15 bases outside the gene matches. The CDR3 is CARNSIGGGRHEQYF. As DNA, the CDR3 is TGTGCCAGAAATTCCATCGGGGGGGGACGGCACGAGCAGTACTTC.

This sequence joins TRBV18 and TRBJ2-5, with 9 bases lining up with TRBD2. CDR1 is KGHSH, CDR2 LQKENI, per germline. This CDR3 is 15 amino acids long. Losses at the gene ends were 2 bases for V and 2 bases for J; bases not matched to a gene: 3. CDR3 sequence (DNA): TGTGCCAGCTCACCATTTAGCGGGGGACAAGAGACCCAGTACTTC. It codes for CASSPFSGGQETQYF.

This clonotype appeared once. The V call is TRBV19, the J call TRBJ2-1; either TRBD1 or TRBD2 may supply D (6 bases each). Germline V gene sequence: CDR1 LNHDA, CDR2 SQIVND (reference sequence). Trimming removed 4 bases at V and 9 bases at J, with 19 bases between. There are 15 residues in the CDR3. CDR3 amino acids: CASSTEGGRIGEQFF. The CDR3 DNA follows: TGTGCCAGTAGTACTGAGGGGGGCCGGATCGGTGAGCAGTTCTTC.

J is TRBJ1-1 and V is TRBV6-1; 7 nucleotides agree with TRBD1. CDR3 length: 15 amino acids. V shed 5 bases and J 1 base; nucleotides not matched to a gene: 7. Germline CDR1 reads MNHNS; CDR2 reads SASEGT. The CDR3 nucleotides are TGTGCCAGCAGTCCAGGGGGGGGGACGAACACTGAAGCTTTCTTT. Translation: CASSPGGGTNTEAFF.

This clonotype was seen only a few times. This chain uses TRBV6-1 with TRBJ1-2, with 7 bases lining up with TRBD1. With 9 bases clipped from V and 3 bases from J, the junction kept 7 bases outside the gene matches. Germline V gives CDR1 MNHNS, CDR2 SASEGT. This CDR3 is built from 13 residues. CDR3 sequence (DNA): TGTGCCAGTTCCCCGGGACAGTACTATGGCTACACCTTC. Translation: CASSPGQYYGYTF.

This sequence joins TRBV10-3 and TRBJ1-5; no definite D call. This CDR3 has 14 amino acids. V lost 2 bases, J lost 1 base, and 6 bases lay in between. CDR1 and CDR2 (germline): ENHRY, SYGVKD. CDR3 sequence: CAISEGLSNQPQHF. As DNA, the CDR3 is TGTGCCATCAGTGAGGGCCTCAGCAATCAGCCCCAGCATTTT.

The chain uses TRBV7-6 and TRBJ2-1; 12 bases align to TRBD2. Germline V gives CDR1 SGHVS, CDR2 FNYEAQ. The CDR3 totals 14 residues. The V gene end was trimmed by 6 bases and the J gene end by 7 bases; junction bases not matched to a gene: 4. The CDR3 DNA sequence: TGTGCCAGCAGGACTAGCGGGAGTCGGAATGAGCAGTTCTTC. Amino acid sequence: CASRTSGSRNEQFF.

V gene TRBV4-3 combines with J gene TRBJ2-1, with 11 positions matching TRBD2. J was trimmed by 15 bases and V by 1 base; bases with no gene match: 5. Germline V gene lookup returns CDR1 LGHNA and CDR2 YSLEER. CDR3 length: 13 residues. The CDR3 region is CASSQGLAGGPFF. As DNA, the CDR3 is TGCGCCAGCAGCCAAGGCTTAGCGGGAGGGCCGTTCTTC.

This clonotype was seen more than once but under ten times. The gene calls are TRBV11-3 and TRBJ1-2; D call uncertain. The germline V gene encodes CDR1 SGHNT and CDR2 YENEEA. The V end lost 1 base, the J end lost 8 bases, and 11 bases lay between the germline ends. The CDR3 contains 13 residues. CDR3 DNA sequence: TGTGCCAGCAGCTTAGGGGAGTTCCTCGGCTACACCTTC. Protein sequence: CASSLGEFLGYTF. The whole variable domain, remainder taken from reference TRBV11-3 and TRBJ1-2, is EAGVVQSPRYKIIEKKQPVAFWCNPISGHNTLYWYLQNLGQGPELLIRYENEEAVDDSQLPKDRFSAERLKGVDSTLKIQPAELGDSAVYLCASSLGEFLGYTFGSGTRLTVV.

The V call is TRBV5-5, the J call TRBJ2-5; possible D gene TRBD2, 5 bases. The V end lost 4 bases, the J end lost 5 bases, and 15 bases lay between the germline ends. The CDR3 sequence is 14 residues long. Germline V CDR1 and CDR2: SGHKS, YYEKEE (reference sequence). CDR3 sequence: CASSPLGIGETQYF. Here the CDR3 DNA reads TGTGCCAGCAGCCCTCTCGGGATTGGGGAGACCCAGTACTTC.

This clonotype appeared once. The rearrangement links TRBV28 to TRBJ1-1; D is unresolved. From germline, CDR1 is MDHEN and CDR2 SYDVKM. Trimming shortened V by 2 bases and J by 1 base, and 14 bases separated the two germline ends. This CDR3 spans 16 amino acids. The CDR3 DNA reads TGTGCCAGCAGTTTAGTGTATGCCGGCCAGAACACTGAAGCTTTCTTT. Its protein is CASSLVYAGQNTEAFF.

V gene TRBV6-5 combines with J gene TRBJ2-4; D is perhaps TRBD1 or TRBD2 (6 bases each). The germline V gene encodes CDR1 MNHEY and CDR2 SVGAGI. Trimming cost V 0 bases and J 1 base, with 16 bases left between them. The CDR3 sequence is 18 residues long. The CDR3 region has the DNA TGTGCCAGCAGTTACTCCGCGAGAGGGGGGATTGCCAAAAACATTCAGTACTTC. Protein sequence: CASSYSARGGIAKNIQYF.

This chain connects TRBV11-2 to TRBJ2-7; D gene uncertain. There are 15 residues in the CDR3. V gave up 3 bases and J gave up 2 bases, with 14 bases separating them. Germline V CDR1 and CDR2: SGHAT, FQNNGV. The CDR3 bases are TGTGCCAGCAGCTTTGTCGTCAGGTTCGCCTACGAGCAGTACTTC. Amino acid sequence: CASSFVVRFAYEQYF.

The rearrangement uses TRBV9 and TRBJ2-1; TRBD2 might be the D (7 bases). Trimming pared 8 bases from V and 2 bases from J, leaving 14 bases between. This CDR3 region has 14 residues. Germline V gene data show CDR1 as SGDLS and CDR2 as YYNGEE. In DNA, the CDR3 is TGTGCCAGGGGAGGGGACAAGCCCTACAATGAGCAGTTCTTC. Amino acid sequence: CARGGDKPYNEQFF.

The CDR3 spells CAISETGGSGNTIYF. The DNA of the CDR3 is TGTGCCATCAGTGAGACTGGGGGCTCTGGAAACACCATATATTTT. The chain combines TRBV10-3 with TRBJ1-3; D is possibly TRBD1 (5 bases). The CDR3 covers 15 residues. The V end lost 2 bases, the J end lost 0 bases, and 8 bases lay between the germline ends. Per germline, CDR1 ENHRY and CDR2 SYGVKD.

The chain combines TRBV20-1 with TRBJ2-1, with D hard to call. V gave up 6 bases and J gave up 0 bases, with 9 bases separating them. Germline values: CDR1 DFQATT, CDR2 SNEGSKA (reference sequence). The CDR3 contains 13 residues. This CDR3 reads CSAFWSSYNEQFF. CDR3 in DNA: TGCAGTGCGTTCTGGAGCTCCTACAATGAGCAGTTCTTC.

The chain carries TRBV11-2 and TRBJ2-2; D remains unclear. This CDR3 has 13 amino acids. Trimming shortened V by 1 base and J by 1 base, and 1 base separated the two germline ends. Germline CDR1 and CDR2: SGHAT and FQNNGV. DNA of the CDR3: TGTGCCAGCAGCTTAGTGAACACCGGGGAGCTGTTTTTT. It is translated as CASSLVNTGELFF. Using reference TRBV11-2 and TRBJ2-2 for the parts outside the CDR3, the full variable domain is EAGVAQSPRYKIIEKRQSVAFWCNPISGHATLYWYQQILGQGPKLLIQFQNNGVVDDSQLPKDRFSAERLKGVDSTLKIQPAKLEDSAVYLCASSLVNTGELFFGEGSRLTVL.

The chain joins TRBV20-1 to TRBJ2-2, with 8 bases matching TRBD2. Germline V CDR1 and CDR2: DFQATT, SNEGSKA (reference sequence). This CDR3 comprises 13 residues. Germline trimming cut 3 bases from V and 3 bases from J; bases unmatched to any gene: 0. The CDR3 region is CSASGGDTGELFF. The CDR3 region has the DNA TGCAGTGCTAGCGGGGGGGACACCGGGGAGCTGTTTTTT.